Shown below are 21 T cell receptor beta chains from a single sample sequenced in a study of CD8+ T cells in alopecia areata. Extracted RNA was reverse transcribed, and the resulting cDNA served as sequencing template. Assay: immunoSEQ multiplex PCR; the TCRdb copy retains only in-frame clones and omits some. This table has about 190,000 clones, 55% to 70% appearing once. Treatment defined: oral pan-JAK inhibitor, 5-10 mg twice daily. Sequencing used CD4+ T cells sorted from blood, obtained at week 4, from a patient treated with tofacitinib. These receptors originate from a human donor with alopecia areata.

DNA for the CDR3: TGCAGCGTTGCAAGACAGGATCTCTCTGGGGCCAACGTCCTGACTTTC. This translates into CSVARQDLSGANVLTF. V usage is TRBV29-1 and J usage is TRBJ2-6; a possible D gene is TRBD1 (6 bases). V dropped 4 bases and J dropped 0 bases, with 13 bases sitting between them. In germline, CDR1 is SQVTM, CDR2 ANQGSEA. The CDR3 contains 16 residues.

Comments on this clone: Other DNA sequences in the same sample also yield this CDR3. The CDR3 region is CAWVGQANTEAFF. In nucleotides, the CDR3 is TGTGCCTGGGTGGGACAGGCGAACACTGAAGCTTTCTTT. The J gene is TRBJ1-1, the V gene TRBV30, with 8 positions matching TRBD1. V lost 5 bases and J lost 1; bases outside the gene matches: 3. The CDR3 length is 13 residues. CDR1 is GTSNPN, CDR2 SVGIG, per germline (reference sequence).

The chain links TRBV29-1 to TRBJ2-1, with a possible D match to TRBD2 (7 bases). V lost 7 bases, J lost 4 bases, and 17 bases lay in between. CDR3 length: 14 amino acids. Germline V gene data show CDR1 as SQVTM and CDR2 as ANQGSEA. The CDR3: CSAGRDTEYNEQFF. In DNA, the CDR3 is TGCAGCGCTGGGAGGGACACTGAGTACAATGAGCAGTTCTTC.

The rearrangement uses TRBV5-6 and TRBJ1-2, with D hard to call. In germline, CDR1 is SGHDT, CDR2 YYEEEE. This CDR3 is built from 12 residues. Between the trimmed V and J ends, which lost 2 bases and 9 bases, there was a span of 11 bases. DNA for the CDR3: TGTGCCAGCAGCTTCCCATCATATCGCTACACCTTC. This encodes CASSFPSYRYTF.

The rearrangement links TRBV28 to TRBJ2-5; TRBD2 matches 9 bases. The junction had 9 bases not matched to a gene; V was cut back by 5 bases and J by 5 bases. CDR3 size: 15 residues. Germline CDR1 is MDHEN and CDR2 is SYDVKM. The chain's CDR3 is CASSGEREAGETQYF. Written as DNA, the CDR3 is TGTGCCAGCAGTGGGGAGCGGGAGGCCGGGGAGACCCAGTACTTC.

This clone was seen more than once but under ten times. The chain uses TRBV21-1 and TRBJ2-5; the D segment call TRBD2 is taken from the table without a DNA check. TRBV21-1 is reported as a pseudogene. The length of the CDR3 is 15 residues. CDR3 sequence reads: CASPRPGRDSETQYF. The CDR3 nucleotides read TGTGCCAGCCCCCGACCAGGTCGGGACTCGGAGACCCAGTACTTC.

The chain carries TRBV5-1 and TRBJ2-2; D is unresolved. The V and J ends lost 0 bases and 4 bases respectively, with 1 base between them. CDR3 length: 12 amino acids. The germline V gene encodes CDR1 SGHRS and CDR2 YFSETQ. The chain's CDR3 is CASSLATGELFF. The DNA for the CDR3 is TGCGCCAGCAGCTTGGCCACCGGGGAGCTGTTTTTT.

This clone was seen just once. The J gene is TRBJ1-4, the V gene TRBV9; 8 bases fit TRBD1. The CDR3 runs 15 residues. V gave up 1 base and J gave up 6 bases; unmatched junction bases: 5. CDR1 is SGDLS and CDR2 is YYNGEE in the germline V gene. The CDR3 loop reads CASSVQTGVDEKLFF. The CDR3 nucleotides read TGTGCCAGCAGCGTACAGACAGGGGTGGATGAAAAACTGTTTTTT.

V gene TRBV5-6 combines with J gene TRBJ2-7; D is tentatively TRBD1 or TRBD2 (5 bases each). Trimming stripped 2 bases from V and 1 base from J, with 22 bases between. There are 18 residues in the CDR3. CDR1 and CDR2 (germline): SGHDT, YYEEEE. CDR3 nucleotide sequence: TGTGCCAGCAGCTTCAAAACCGATTGGGACCACATTTCCTACGAGCAGTACTTC. Translated, it gives CASSFKTDWDHISYEQYF.

The chain employs TRBV30 and TRBJ1-4; D not resolved. V lost 0 bases, J lost 4 bases, and 9 bases lay in between. The CDR3 extends over 14 amino acids. Germline loops: CDR1 GTSNPN, CDR2 SVGIG (reference sequence). The CDR3 sequence: CAWSVRRVNEKLFF. CDR3 nucleotide sequence: TGTGCCTGGAGTGTAAGGCGGGTTAATGAAAAACTGTTTTTT.

Note on this clone: The sample carries other DNA sequences with the same CDR3. V and J are TRBV29-1 and TRBJ2-6, with D possibly being TRBD1 (6 bases). The CDR3 has 14 amino acids. Trimming stripped 5 bases from V and 2 bases from J, with 10 bases between. Germline CDR1 reads SQVTM; CDR2 reads ANQGSEA. For the CDR3, the DNA is TGCAGCGTTAAACAGGGTACTGGGGCCAACGTCCTGACTTTC. Amino acid sequence: CSVKQGTGANVLTF. The full variable domain, in which reference TRBV29-1 and TRBJ2-6 provide the parts outside the CDR3, is SAVISQKPSRDICQRGTSLTIQCQVDSQVTMMFWYRQQPGQSLTLIATANQGSEATYESGFVIDKFPISRPNLTFSTLTVSNMSPEDSSIYLCSVKQGTGANVLTFGAGSRLTVL.

This clone was counted a single time. The chain has TRBV29-1 and TRBJ2-1; 10 positions agree with TRBD2. The V segment lost 7 bases and the J segment 4 bases; nucleotides outside the gene matches: 7. In germline, CDR1 is SQVTM, CDR2 ANQGSEA. The CDR3 is 14 residues long. The chain's CDR3 is CSAERTSGYNEQFF. The CDR3, as DNA: TGCAGCGCCGAGAGGACTAGCGGATACAATGAGCAGTTCTTC.

In its sample, this clone was seen once. The genes are TRBV6-6 and TRBJ2-5; D perhaps matches TRBD1 (5 bases). Per germline, CDR1 MNHNY and CDR2 SVGAGI (reference sequence). V was shortened by 2 bases and J by 4 bases, with 14 bases between the two germline ends. The length of the CDR3 is 15 residues. DNA for the CDR3: TGTGCCAGCAGTTACGCTTTTCAGGGTTCAGAGACCCAGTACTTC. Translated, it gives CASSYAFQGSETQYF.

The J gene is TRBJ2-3, the V gene TRBV25-1, with D unclear. The CDR3 contains 16 residues. Germline loops: CDR1 MGHDK, CDR2 SYGVNS. V was shortened by 1 base and J by 2 bases, with 13 bases between the two germline ends. The CDR3 loop is CASSEFIADDTDTQYF. The CDR3 coding sequence is TGTGCCAGCAGTGAATTCATCGCGGACGACACAGATACGCAGTATTTT.

This clone came up a few times. V is TRBV4-3 and J is TRBJ2-1; D may be TRBD1 (6 bases). V was pared by 3 bases and J by 7 bases, with 19 bases between. The CDR3 covers 16 residues. CDR1 is LGHNA, CDR2 YSLEER, per germline. CDR3 bases: TGCGCCAGCAGCCAGGATCCAGGGGTGCTTGGGAATGAGCAGTTCTTC. Translation gives CASSQDPGVLGNEQFF.

This chain connects TRBV2 to TRBJ2-2; D perhaps matches TRBD2 (6 bases). The CDR3 has 16 amino acids. V lost 4 bases, J lost 4 bases, and 16 bases lay in between. CDR1 and CDR2 (germline): SNHLY, FYNNEI. DNA of the CDR3: TGTGCCAGCAGTGCGGGACGCCGGCGGGGCACCGGGGAGCTGTTTTTT. Encoded protein: CASSAGRRRGTGELFF.

The rearrangement links TRBV7-9 to TRBJ2-7, with D possibly matching TRBD2 (6 bases). V lost 5 bases to trimming and J lost 6 bases, with 20 bases between them. CDR3 length: 15 residues. Germline CDR1 is SEHNR and CDR2 is FQNEAQ (reference sequence). The CDR3 here is CASSPDTLTGGEQYF. The CDR3 bases are TGTGCCAGCAGCCCGGACACCCTCACCGGGGGCGAGCAGTACTTC.

This clone occurred once. This rearrangement joins TRBV7-2 to TRBJ1-5; D call uncertain. The germline gives CDR1 SGHTA, CDR2 FQGNSA. The CDR3 is made up of 16 amino acids. Trimming removed 1 base from V and 9 bases from J, with 19 bases in between. CDR3 in amino acids: CASSLGSPGLGVPQHF. The DNA of the CDR3 is TGTGCCAGCAGCTTAGGCTCCCCGGGCCTAGGAGTGCCCCAGCATTTT.

This clone was observed a few times. The chain employs TRBV7-9 and TRBJ2-1; TRBD1 is a possible D gene (5 bases). This CDR3 spans 14 amino acids. Trimming removed 2 bases at V and 7 bases at J, with 12 bases between. The germline CDR1 and CDR2 sequences are SEHNR and FQNEAQ (reference sequence). In DNA, the CDR3 is TGTGCCAGCAGCTTAAGTGTCAGGGTAAATGAGCAGTTCTTC. This sequence encodes CASSLSVRVNEQFF.

This chain uses TRBV7-9 with TRBJ1-2, with 8 bases that match TRBD1. Trimming took 3 bases from V and 4 from J; bases not matched to a gene: 7. Germline V lookup: CDR1 SEHNR, CDR2 FQNEAQ (reference sequence). This CDR3 has 15 residues. The chain's CDR3 is CASSLGQADTYGYTF. CDR3 bases: TGTGCCAGCAGCTTGGGACAGGCCGACACCTATGGCTACACCTTC. The variable domain in full, with the rest retrieved from reference TRBV7-9 and TRBJ1-2, is DTGVSQNPRHKITKRGQNVTFRCDPISEHNRLYWYRQTLGQGPEFLTYFQNEAQLEKSRLLSDRFSAERPKGSFSTLEIQRTEQGDSAMYLCASSLGQADTYGYTFGSGTRLTVV.

This clone has a handful of counts. The chain couples TRBV6-6 to TRBJ1-4, with 7 nucleotides matching TRBD1. This CDR3 region has 16 residues. Germline CDR1 is MNHNY and CDR2 is SVGAGI (reference sequence). V dropped 2 bases and J dropped 0; count of bases not matched to a gene: 3. CDR3 nucleotides: TGTGCCAGCAGTTACATGGGACAGACAACTAATGAAAAACTGTTTTTT. Residues: CASSYMGQTTNEKLFF.